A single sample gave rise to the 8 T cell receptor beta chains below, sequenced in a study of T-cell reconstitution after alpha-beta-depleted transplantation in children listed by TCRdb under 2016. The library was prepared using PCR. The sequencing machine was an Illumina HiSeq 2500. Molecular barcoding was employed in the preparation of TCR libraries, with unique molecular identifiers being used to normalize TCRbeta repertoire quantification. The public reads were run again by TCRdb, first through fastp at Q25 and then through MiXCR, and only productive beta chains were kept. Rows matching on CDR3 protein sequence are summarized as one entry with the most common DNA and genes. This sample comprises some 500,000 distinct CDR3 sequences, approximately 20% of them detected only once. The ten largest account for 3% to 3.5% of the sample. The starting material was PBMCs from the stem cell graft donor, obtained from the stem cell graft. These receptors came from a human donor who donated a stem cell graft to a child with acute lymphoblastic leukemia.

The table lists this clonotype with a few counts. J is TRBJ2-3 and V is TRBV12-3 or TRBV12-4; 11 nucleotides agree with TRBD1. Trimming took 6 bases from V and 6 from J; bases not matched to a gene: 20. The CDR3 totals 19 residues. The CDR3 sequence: CASSPYPGQGAIRKDTQYF. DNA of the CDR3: TGTGCCAGCAGCCCCTACCCTGGACAGGGGGCAATACGAAAGGATACGCAGTATTTT.

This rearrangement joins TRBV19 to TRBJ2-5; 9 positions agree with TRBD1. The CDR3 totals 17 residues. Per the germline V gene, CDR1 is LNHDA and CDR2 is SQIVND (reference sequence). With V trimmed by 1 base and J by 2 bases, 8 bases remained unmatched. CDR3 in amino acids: CASSIVGRTGAQETQYF. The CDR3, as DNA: TGTGCCAGTAGTATAGTCGGCCGGACAGGGGCACAAGAGACCCAGTACTTC.

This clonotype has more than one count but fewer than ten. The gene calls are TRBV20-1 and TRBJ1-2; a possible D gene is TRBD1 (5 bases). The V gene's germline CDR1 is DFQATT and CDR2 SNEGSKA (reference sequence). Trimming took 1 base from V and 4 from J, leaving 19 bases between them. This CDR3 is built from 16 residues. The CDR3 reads CSARGQKLLPGYGYTF. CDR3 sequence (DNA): TGCAGTGCTAGAGGACAGAAGCTACTGCCAGGCTATGGCTACACCTTC.

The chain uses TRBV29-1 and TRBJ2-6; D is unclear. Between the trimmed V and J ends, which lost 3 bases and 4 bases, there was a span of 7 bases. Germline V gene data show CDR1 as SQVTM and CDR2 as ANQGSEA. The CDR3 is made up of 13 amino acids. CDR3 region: CSVEPVGANVLTF. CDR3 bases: TGCAGCGTTGAGCCAGTGGGGGCCAACGTCCTGACTTTC.

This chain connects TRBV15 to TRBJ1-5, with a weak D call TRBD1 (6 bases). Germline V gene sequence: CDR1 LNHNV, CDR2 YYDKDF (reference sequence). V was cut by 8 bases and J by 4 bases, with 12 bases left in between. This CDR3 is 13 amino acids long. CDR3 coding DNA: TGTGCCACCGGGCAGGGGCCTAATCAGCCCCAGCATTTT. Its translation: CATGQGPNQPQHF.

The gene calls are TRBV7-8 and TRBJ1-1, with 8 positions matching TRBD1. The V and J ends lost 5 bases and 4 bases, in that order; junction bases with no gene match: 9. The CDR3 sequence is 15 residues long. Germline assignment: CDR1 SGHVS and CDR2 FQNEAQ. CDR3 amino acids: CASSTDRGLSTEAFF. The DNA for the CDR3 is TGTGCCAGCAGCACCGACAGGGGCCTGAGCACTGAAGCTTTCTTT.

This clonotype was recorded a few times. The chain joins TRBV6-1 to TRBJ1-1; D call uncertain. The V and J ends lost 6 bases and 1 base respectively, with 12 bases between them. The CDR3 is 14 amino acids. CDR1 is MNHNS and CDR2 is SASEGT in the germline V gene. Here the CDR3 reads CASSWTAQNTEAFF. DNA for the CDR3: TGTGCCAGCAGCTGGACCGCCCAGAACACTGAAGCTTTCTTT.

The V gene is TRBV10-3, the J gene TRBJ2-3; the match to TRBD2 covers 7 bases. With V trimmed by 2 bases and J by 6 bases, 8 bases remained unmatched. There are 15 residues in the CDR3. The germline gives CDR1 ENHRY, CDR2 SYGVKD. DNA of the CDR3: TGTGCCATCAGTGAGCGGGACGCGGGAGCGGATACGCAGTATTTT. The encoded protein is CAISERDAGADTQYF.